Each of the 27 T cell receptor beta chains below was sequenced from the same sample in a study of shared clonotypes between healthy human individuals. Assay: immunoSEQ multiplex PCR; the TCRdb copy retains only in-frame clones and omits some. This table has fewer than 130,000 clones, 67% appearing once. Sequenced sample: memory CD8+ T cells sorted from blood. The subset denotes: CD45RO+ cells pooled with CCR7-negative TemRA cells. These TCRs come from a woman aged 25 to 39 in good health.

This clone was counted ten times or more. Other nucleotide sequences in the sample specify the same CDR3. This rearrangement joins TRBV28 to TRBJ2-7, with D possibly being TRBD1 or TRBD2 (5 bases each). This CDR3 is built from 15 residues. V was cut by 5 bases and J by 0 bases, with 14 bases left in between. Germline-derived CDR1 and CDR2 are MDHEN and SYDVKM. The CDR3 reads CASSLGTVSSYEQYF. The DNA of the CDR3 is TGTGCCAGCAGTCTCGGGACGGTTAGCTCCTACGAGCAGTACTTC. The entire variable domain, with the rest obtained from reference TRBV28 and TRBJ2-7, is as follows: DVKVTQSSRYLVKRTGEKVFLECVQDMDHENMFWYRQDPGLGLRLIYFSYDVKMKEKGDIPEGYSVSREKKERFSLILESASTNQTSMYLCASSLGTVSSYEQYFGPGTRLTVT.

This chain uses TRBV6-1 with TRBJ1-3; D is uncertain. V was shortened by 2 bases and J by 0 bases, with 8 bases between the two germline ends. The germline V gene encodes CDR1 MNHNS and CDR2 SASEGT. This CDR3 has 15 residues. DNA of the CDR3: TGTGCCAGCAGTGAATTCCGGAGCTCTGGAAACACCATATATTTT. It translates to CASSEFRSSGNTIYF.

About this clone itself: At the DNA level, this CDR3 is encoded by other sequences in the same sample as well. The chain couples TRBV7-2 to TRBJ2-7; 7 positions match TRBD2. The junction had 4 bases not matched to a gene; V was cut back by 5 bases and J by 0 bases. The CDR3 consists of 14 residues. Germline CDR1 SGHTA, CDR2 FQGNSA. The CDR3 region is CASSPQRDSYEQYF. DNA for the CDR3: TGTGCCAGCAGCCCACAGCGGGACTCCTACGAGCAGTACTTC. The full variable domain, its missing parts supplied by reference TRBV7-2 and TRBJ2-7, is GAGVSQSPSNKVTEKGKDVELRCDPISGHTALYWYRQSLGQGLEFLIYFQGNSAPDKSGLPSDRFSAERTGGSVSTLTIQRTQQEDSAVYLCASSPQRDSYEQYFGPGTRLTVT.

V gene TRBV29-1 combines with J gene TRBJ2-3; 13 bases line up with TRBD2. V was pared by 4 bases and J by 2 bases, with 15 bases of the junction left unmatched. Germline values: CDR1 SQVTM, CDR2 ANQGSEA. The CDR3 runs 19 residues. The CDR3 DNA reads as TGCAGCGTTGGGGGGATACTAGCGGGAGGGCCTGATCACACAGATACGCAGTATTTT. Amino acid sequence: CSVGGILAGGPDHTDTQYF.

Regarding this clone: A far larger clone is a single base away, which makes a read error likely. This chain uses TRBV6-4 with TRBJ2-2; the match to TRBD2 covers 7 bases. Germline V gene sequence: CDR1 MRHNA, CDR2 SNTAGT. This CDR3 contains 15 residues. J was trimmed by 7 bases and V by 3 bases; bases with no gene match: 8. CDR3 region: CASSETAGEGGELFF. CDR3 nucleotide sequence: TGTGCCAGCAGTGAAACGGCGGGAGAGGGCGGGGAGCTGTTTTTT.

V and J are TRBV5-6 and TRBJ2-4; possibly TRBD1 for D (6 bases). In germline, CDR1 is SGHDT, CDR2 YYEEEE. The CDR3 is 14 residues long. The V end lost 2 bases, the J end lost 4 bases, and 10 bases lay between the germline ends. CDR3 in DNA: TGTGCCAGCAGCTTCAGGGGCCCTAAAAACATTCAGTACTTC. This translates into CASSFRGPKNIQYF. Based on the CDR3 plus reference TRBV5-6 and TRBJ2-4, the full variable domain is DAGVTQSPTHLIKTRGQQVTLRCSPKSGHDTVSWYQQALGQGPQFIFQYYEEEERQRGNFPDRFSGHQFPNYSSELNVNALLLGDSALYLCASSFRGPKNIQYFGAGTRLSVL.

The CDR3 DNA follows: TGTGCCAGCAGCCGGAACGATCGCTATGGCTACACCTTC. This sequence encodes CASSRNDRYGYTF. The rearrangement links TRBV14 to TRBJ1-2; D remains unclear. CDR3 length equals 13 residues. Germline V gene sequence: CDR1 SGHDN, CDR2 FVKESK. V was pared by 4 bases and J by 4 bases, with 10 bases between. Complete variable domain (other parts from reference TRBV14 and TRBJ1-2): EAGVTQFPSHSVIEKGQTVTLRCDPISGHDNLYWYRRVMGKEIKFLLHFVKESKQDESGMPNNRFLAERTGGTYSTLKVQPAELEDSGVYFCASSRNDRYGYTFGSGTRLTVV.

In its sample, this clone is medium-sized. Other DNA sequences in the sample encode the same CDR3. The V and J genes are TRBV6-4 and TRBJ2-6, with D hard to call. V was clipped by 3 bases and J by 2 bases, with 5 bases between them. This CDR3 region has 14 residues. CDR1 and CDR2 from the germline V gene are MRHNA and SNTAGT. The CDR3: CASSELPGANVLTF. CDR3 in DNA: TGTGCCAGCAGTGAACTCCCTGGGGCCAACGTCCTGACTTTC.

This clone was recorded once. This chain links TRBV5-1 with TRBJ1-4; 7 positions agree with TRBD1. The ends lost 5 bases at V and 0 bases at J; junction bases unmatched: 4. The CDR3 is 15 amino acids. CDR1 and CDR2 from the germline V gene are SGHRS and YFSETQ. CDR3 region: CASRPGTATNEKLFF. For the CDR3, the DNA is TGCGCCAGCAGACCAGGGACAGCAACTAATGAAAAACTGTTTTTT.

This sequence joins TRBV27 and TRBJ1-5; TRBD1 agrees at 8 bases. The germline V gene encodes CDR1 MNHEY and CDR2 SMNVEV (reference sequence). Trimming took 8 bases from V and 4 from J; bases not matched to a gene: 7. This CDR3 comprises 14 residues. CDR3 in amino acids: CASGTGGVNQPQHF. DNA for the CDR3: TGTGCCAGCGGAACAGGGGGTGTAAATCAGCCCCAGCATTTT.

This clone was counted only a few times. This chain uses TRBV19 with TRBJ1-1; D remains ambiguous. V dropped 8 bases and J dropped 1 base, with 17 bases sitting between them. From germline, CDR1 is LNHDA and CDR2 SQIVND (reference sequence). The CDR3 length is 15 residues. Written as DNA, the CDR3 is TGTGCCAGTCGGGCCGGACGATCGGGGAACACTGAAGCTTTCTTT. It is translated as CASRAGRSGNTEAFF. Using reference TRBV19 and TRBJ1-1 for the parts outside the CDR3, the full variable domain is DGGITQSPKYLFRKEGQNVTLSCEQNLNHDAMYWYRQDPGQGLRLIYYSQIVNDFQKGDIAEGYSVSREKKESFPLTVTSAQKNPTAFYLCASRAGRSGNTEAFFGQGTRLTVV.

This clone appeared many times. Other DNA sequences in the sample encode the same CDR3. The gene calls are TRBV5-1 and TRBJ2-1; 10 bases match TRBD2. Unmatched junction bases numbered 3, after V lost 0 bases and J lost 0 bases. This CDR3 is built from 17 residues. Germline CDR1 and CDR2: SGHRS and YFSETQ. CDR3: CASSLEASGSSYNEQFF. Here the CDR3 DNA reads TGCGCCAGCAGCTTGGAGGCTAGCGGGAGCTCCTACAATGAGCAGTTCTTC.

The rearrangement links TRBV7-9 to TRBJ2-7, with unresolved D. CDR1 and CDR2 from the germline V gene are SEHNR and FQNEAQ (reference sequence). The CDR3 is 12 amino acids. V lost 1 base and J lost 6, with 7 bases in between. In nucleotides, the CDR3 is TGTGCCAGCAGCTTAGGCCCCCTCGAGCAGTACTTC. This encodes CASSLGPLEQYF.

This clone was counted ten times or more. The chain uses TRBV27 and TRBJ2-2; D is undetermined. The germline gives CDR1 MNHEY, CDR2 SMNVEV (reference sequence). The length of the CDR3 is 13 residues. The V and J ends lost 6 bases and 6 bases respectively, with 11 bases between them. The CDR3 spells CASRGFQAGELFF. CDR3 sequence (DNA): TGTGCCAGCAGGGGTTTTCAAGCCGGGGAGCTGTTTTTT.

In nucleotides, the CDR3 is TGTGCCAGCAGTTACGTAAGCTCCTACAATGAGCAGTTCTTC. This gives the protein CASSYVSSYNEQFF. This chain links TRBV6-5 with TRBJ2-1; D ambiguous. This CDR3 region has 14 residues. The V gene lost 2 bases and the J gene lost 0 bases, with 5 bases spanning the gap. The V gene's germline CDR1 is MNHEY and CDR2 SVGAGI.

In its sample, this clone was seen once. The CDR3: CASSESSGHYNEQFF. The CDR3 coding sequence is TGTGCCAGCAGTGAATCTAGCGGGCATTACAATGAGCAGTTCTTC. V gene TRBV25-1 combines with J gene TRBJ2-1; TRBD2 matches at 8 bases. The germline gives CDR1 MGHDK, CDR2 SYGVNS. The trim removed 1 base at V and 4 bases at J, leaving 3 bases unmatched. CDR3 length: 15 residues.

There are many counts of this clone. The V gene is TRBV7-8, the J gene TRBJ2-1; no definite D call. Germline V gives CDR1 SGHVS, CDR2 FQNEAQ. CDR3 size: 13 residues. Between the trimmed V and J ends, which lost 3 bases and 7 bases, there was a span of 10 bases. The CDR3 here is CASSFVPGNEQFF. The CDR3, as DNA: TGTGCCAGCAGCTTCGTTCCAGGAAATGAGCAGTTCTTC.

This clone was detected only a few times. The V and J genes are TRBV14 and TRBJ2-1, with 12 bases identical to TRBD1. V gave up 5 bases and J gave up 7 bases; unmatched junction bases: 9. The CDR3 contains 16 residues. From germline, CDR1 is SGHDN and CDR2 FVKESK. The CDR3 DNA reads as TGTGCCAGCAGCGTCCCCGGGACAGGGGGCCTAAATGAGCAGTTCTTC. Translation gives CASSVPGTGGLNEQFF.

The chain joins TRBV9 to TRBJ2-3; TRBD2 matches at 9 bases. Germline CDR1 reads SGDLS; CDR2 reads YYNGEE. This CDR3 comprises 16 residues. Trimming removed 1 base from V and 5 bases from J; junction bases left unmatched: 8. The CDR3 coding sequence is TGTGCCAGCAGCGTATCCCGGGAGCGGGAGGAAGATACGCAGTATTTT. It codes for CASSVSREREEDTQYF.

V and J are TRBV11-2 and TRBJ2-5; D uncertain. CDR3 length: 15 amino acids. V was clipped by 1 base and J by 5 bases, with 14 bases between them. Germline CDR1 and CDR2: SGHAT and FQNNGV. The CDR3 coding sequence is TGTGCCAGCAGCTTAGTGGTCTCTCAAGAGGAGACCCAGTACTTC. Protein product: CASSLVVSQEETQYF.

The chain joins TRBV28 to TRBJ2-5; tentatively, D is TRBD1 (6 bases). V was clipped by 3 bases and J by 5 bases, with 13 bases between them. The CDR3 loop spans 14 amino acids. Germline V CDR1 and CDR2: MDHEN, SYDVKM. The CDR3 sequence is CASSFQGRRETQYF. The CDR3 DNA sequence: TGTGCCAGCAGTTTCCAGGGGCGCAGGGAGACCCAGTACTTC.

This clone turned up a few times. V gene TRBV27 combines with J gene TRBJ1-5, with D uncertain. Germline V gene data show CDR1 as MNHEY and CDR2 as SMNVEV (reference sequence). Trimming left V 2 bases short and J 2 bases short, with 7 bases between. The CDR3 totals 14 residues. Here the CDR3 reads CASSLVWGNQPQHF. In DNA, the CDR3 is TGTGCCAGCAGTTTAGTCTGGGGCAATCAGCCCCAGCATTTT.

As to this clone: Other DNA sequences in the sample encode the same CDR3. The rearrangement uses TRBV18 and TRBJ2-3; D remains ambiguous. Germline V gene sequence: CDR1 KGHSH, CDR2 LQKENI. CDR3 length equals 14 residues. Trimming shortened V by 4 bases and J by 0 bases, and 8 bases separated the two germline ends. DNA for the CDR3: TGTGCCAGCTCACTCGCATCTAGCACAGATACGCAGTATTTT. Amino acids: CASSLASSTDTQYF. The entire variable domain, with the rest obtained from reference TRBV18 and TRBJ2-3, is as follows: NAGVMQNPRHLVRRRGQEARLRCSPMKGHSHVYWYRQLPEEGLKFMVYLQKENIIDESGMPKERFSAEFPKEGPSILRIQQVVRGDSAAYFCASSLASSTDTQYFGPGTRLTVL.

This chain uses TRBV9 with TRBJ2-6, with TRBD1 matching 8 bases. CDR3 length equals 17 residues. Unmatched junction bases numbered 6, after V lost 4 bases and J lost 0 bases. Germline V lookup: CDR1 SGDLS, CDR2 YYNGEE. In nucleotides, the CDR3 is TGTGCCAGCAGCACCCGGGACAGGCGCTCTGGGGCCAACGTCCTGACTTTC. It specifies CASSTRDRRSGANVLTF.

This clone was recorded at least ten times. The gene calls are TRBV6-1 and TRBJ1-2; 7 bases map to TRBD1. Germline CDR1 reads MNHNS; CDR2 reads SASEGT. V trimming: 3 bases; J trimming: 4 bases; junction bases outside the gene matches: 8. The CDR3 runs 15 residues. The CDR3 DNA reads as TGTGCCAGCAGTGAGGGACAGATTGTCGCCTATGGCTACACCTTC. Translating it yields CASSEGQIVAYGYTF.

At least ten counts were recorded for this clone. The chain employs TRBV2 and TRBJ2-3; 10 bases match TRBD1. Germline V gene data show CDR1 as SNHLY and CDR2 as FYNNEI. With V trimmed by 8 bases and J by 3 bases, 5 bases remained unmatched. This CDR3 is built from 14 residues. The CDR3 spells CASAGQGITDTQYF. The CDR3 bases are TGTGCCAGCGCGGGACAGGGGATAACAGATACGCAGTATTTT.

This clone was found a few times. The chain employs TRBV11-2 and TRBJ1-4; no clear D gene. Germline CDR1 reads SGHAT; CDR2 reads FQNNGV. CDR3 length: 14 amino acids. V lost 7 bases to trimming and J lost 0 bases, with 9 bases between them. The CDR3 DNA reads TGTGCCAGCACCAAGGGATCAACTAATGAAAAACTGTTTTTT. Its protein is CASTKGSTNEKLFF.